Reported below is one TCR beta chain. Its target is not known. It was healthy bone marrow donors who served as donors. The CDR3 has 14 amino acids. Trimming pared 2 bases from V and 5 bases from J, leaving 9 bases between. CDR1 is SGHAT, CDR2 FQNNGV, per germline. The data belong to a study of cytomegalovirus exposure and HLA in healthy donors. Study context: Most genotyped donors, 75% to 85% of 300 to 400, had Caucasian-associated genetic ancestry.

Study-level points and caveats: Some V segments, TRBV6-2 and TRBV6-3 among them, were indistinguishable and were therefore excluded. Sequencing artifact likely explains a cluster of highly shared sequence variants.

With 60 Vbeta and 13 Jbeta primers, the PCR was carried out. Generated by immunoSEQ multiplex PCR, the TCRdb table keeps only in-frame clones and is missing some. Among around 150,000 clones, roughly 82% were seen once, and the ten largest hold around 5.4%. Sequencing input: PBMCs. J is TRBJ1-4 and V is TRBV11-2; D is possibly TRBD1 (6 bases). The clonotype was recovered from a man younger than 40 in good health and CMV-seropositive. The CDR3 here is CASSLHRVNEKLFF. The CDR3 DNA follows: TGTGCCAGCAGCTTACACAGGGTGAATGAAAAACTGTTTTTT.